Reported below is one TCR beta chain. What it binds is unknown. The entry originates in a study of vaccination effects on CD4 cells after COVID-19. Antigen-specific CD4+ T cells expanded by the ViraFEST assay with viral peptide pools were then sequenced. Cultured cells yielded isolated CD4+ T cells after 10 days. It was two doses of either the BNT162b2 or mRNA-1273 vaccine that participants received. None of these healthy vaccinees had been infected with SARS-CoV-2 before vaccination. Around 2 million PBMC per well were cultured with around 10 IU/ml IL-2 and approximately 9.1 ug/ml peptides. IL-2 medium was substituted for half the medium on days 3 and 7. Study-level points and caveats: Marked clonal contraction was seen late after vaccination (in both infection- and vaccine-induced clones).

Per the germline V gene, CDR1 is LNHDA and CDR2 is SQIVND (reference sequence). Losses at the gene ends were 6 bases for V and 6 bases for J; bases not matched to a gene: 5. This CDR3 has 13 residues. The assay was immunoSEQ multiplex PCR, and TCRdb's table has in-frame clones only and misses some. Altogether about 46,000 clones are present, around three quarters being singletons, with the ten largest covering approximately 16%. This TCR derives from a human donor who received a COVID-19 vaccine. The source was CD4+ T cells from PBMCs cultured with HCoV-OC43 spike peptides, collected after COVID-19 vaccination. The subset is: HCoV-OC43 spike overlapping peptide pool stimulation. The chain has TRBV19 and TRBJ2-3, with 8 bases aligning to TRBD1. In nucleotides, the CDR3 is TGTGCCAGTAGGGGGACAGGTGTTGATACGCAGTATTTT. It translates to CASRGTGVDTQYF.